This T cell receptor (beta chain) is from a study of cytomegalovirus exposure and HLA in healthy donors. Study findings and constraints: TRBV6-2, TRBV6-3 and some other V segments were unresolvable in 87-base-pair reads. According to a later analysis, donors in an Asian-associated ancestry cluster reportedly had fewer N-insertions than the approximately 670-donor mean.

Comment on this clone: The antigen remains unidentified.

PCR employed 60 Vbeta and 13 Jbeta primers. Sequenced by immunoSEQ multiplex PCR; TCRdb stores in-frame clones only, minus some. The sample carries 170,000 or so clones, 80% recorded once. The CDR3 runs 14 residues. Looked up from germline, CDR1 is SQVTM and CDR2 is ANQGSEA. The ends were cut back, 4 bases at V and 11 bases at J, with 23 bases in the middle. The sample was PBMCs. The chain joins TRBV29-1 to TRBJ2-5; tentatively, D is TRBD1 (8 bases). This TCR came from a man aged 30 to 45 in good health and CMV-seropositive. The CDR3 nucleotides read TGCAGCGTTGGGTTCCGACAGGGGCTGCGGGAGCAGTACTTC. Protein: CSVGFRQGLREQYF.